This T cell receptor (beta chain) was sequenced in a study of neurological immune-mediated disorders. Findings of the study overall: The absence of shared CDR3 amino acid sequences among expanded clones across subjects suggests private repertoires in all groups.

Time point reported: longitudinal time-point 2. MiXCR was run by TCRdb on the 5' RACE reads, yielding one entry per CDR3 protein. Of about 80,000 distinct CDR3 sequences in the sample, more than 5% were seen once. This clonotype was detected many times. Antigen unknown. V dropped 7 bases and J dropped 5; count of bases not matched to a gene: 7. This CDR3 comprises 14 residues. From germline, CDR1 is SQVTM and CDR2 ANQGSEA. The receptor was isolated from a woman aged 60-70 years with multiple sclerosis. The chain recombines TRBV29-1 with TRBJ2-2; 10 nucleotides match TRBD1. The sample taken for sequencing was PBMCs. As DNA, the CDR3 is TGCAGCGCGCTGACAGGGGGCAAGACCGGGGAGCTGTTTTTT. Protein product: CSALTGGKTGELFF.